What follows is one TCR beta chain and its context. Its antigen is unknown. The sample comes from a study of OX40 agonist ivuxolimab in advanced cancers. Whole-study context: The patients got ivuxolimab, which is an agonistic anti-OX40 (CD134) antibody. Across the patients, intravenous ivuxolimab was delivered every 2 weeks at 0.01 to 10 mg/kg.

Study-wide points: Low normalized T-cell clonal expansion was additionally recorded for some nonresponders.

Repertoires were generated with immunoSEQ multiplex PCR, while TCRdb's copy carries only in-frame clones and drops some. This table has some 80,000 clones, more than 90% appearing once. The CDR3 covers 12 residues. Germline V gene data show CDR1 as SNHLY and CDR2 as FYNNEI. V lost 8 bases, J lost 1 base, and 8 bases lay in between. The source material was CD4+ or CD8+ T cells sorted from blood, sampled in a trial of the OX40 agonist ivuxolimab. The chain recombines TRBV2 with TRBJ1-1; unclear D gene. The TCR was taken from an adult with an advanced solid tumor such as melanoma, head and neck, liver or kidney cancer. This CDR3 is CASEVRNTEAFF. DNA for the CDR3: TGTGCCAGCGAGGTCAGGAACACTGAAGCTTTCTTT.